This is a list of T cell receptor beta chains from one sample in a study of CD8 T cells in Susac syndrome. MiXCR, run by TCRdb on the immunoSEQ multiplex PCR reads, gives a single entry per CDR3 protein. The data contain about 73,000 distinct CDR3 sequences, roughly 95% of them singletons. Sequencing was performed on CD8+ T cells from PBMCs. Receptor source: a human donor with multiple sclerosis. Each CDR3 is given with its conserved first and last residue. The D gene is left open where the match is weak. The size field is filled for only some rows; it gives once, few, many or a size class.

V	length	D	J	size	DNA	CDR3
TRBV7-9	13	TRBD1	TRBJ2-7	few	TGTGCCAGCAGCCCATGGACAGGCTACGAGCAGTACTTC	CASSPWTGYEQYF
TRBV4-3	17	NA	TRBJ1-1	NA	TGCGCCAGCAGCCAAGCTACAGGGTTGAATATGAACACTGAAGCTTTCTTT	CASSQATGLNMNTEAFF
TRBV29-1	18	TRBD2	TRBJ2-3	once	TGCAGCGTTGAAGGAGGCAGCGGGGGGTTTGGAGGCACAGATACGCAGTATTTT	CSVEGGSGGFGGTDTQYF
TRBV14	15	NA	TRBJ2-5	NA	TGTGCCAGCAGCCAAGCGGGGGCACTCCAAGAGACCCAGTACTTC	CASSQAGALQETQYF
TRBV29-1	13	NA	TRBJ2-1	NA	TGCAGCGCTACTGAATCCTCCTACAATGAGCAGTTCTTC	CSATESSYNEQFF
TRBV7-9	12	NA	TRBJ1-1	NA	TGTGCCAGCAGGGAGGGTAGCACTGAAGCTTTCTTT	CASREGSTEAFF
TRBV28	18	NA	TRBJ1-2	NA	TGTGCCAGCAGTTTCGGGACATCTGTTGAGGGGGTTAACTATGGCTACACCTTC	CASSFGTSVEGVNYGYTF
TRBV19	13	TRBD1	TRBJ2-7	NA	TGTGCCAGTAGCAACAGGGGGCCCAACGAGCAGTACTTC	CASSNRGPNEQYF
TRBV5-6	17	TRBD1	TRBJ1-5	NA	TGTGCCAGCAGCCAATTCACCGGGACAGGCGGAAGGAGGCCCCAGCATTTT	CASSQFTGTGGRRPQHF
TRBV29-1	12	NA	TRBJ1-2	NA	TGCAGCGTTTTCCCGCCCTTCTATGGCTACACCTTC	CSVFPPFYGYTF
TRBV2	12	NA	TRBJ1-1	NA	TGTGCCAGCAGTGCAGCGAACACTGAAGCTTTCTTT	CASSAANTEAFF
TRBV5-1	14	NA	TRBJ2-7	NA	TGCGCCAGCAGCTTGGCCGGATTCACCTACGAGCAGTACTTC	CASSLAGFTYEQYF
TRBV18	16	NA	TRBJ1-1	NA	TGTGCCAGCTCAGACGTCGGACGTAAGCGGAACACTGAAGCTTTCTTT	CASSDVGRKRNTEAFF
TRBV4-2	19	TRBD1	TRBJ1-2	NA	TGTGCCAGCAGCCAGGGCCGGGGACAGGGGGCGCAGAGTAACTATGGCTACACCTTC	CASSQGRGQGAQSNYGYTF
TRBV29-1	10	NA	TRBJ2-7	NA	TGCAGCGTTGTTGGGCAGGAGCAGTACTTC	CSVVGQEQYF
TRBV2	15	NA	TRBJ1-5	NA	TGTGCCAGCAGTGAATGGGCTCAAAGCAATCAGCCCCAGCATTTT	CASSEWAQSNQPQHF
TRBV12-3/TRBV12-4	13	NA	TRBJ2-7	NA	TGTGCCAGCAGTCAGGGTCCAGGGGACGAGCAGTACTTC	CASSQGPGDEQYF
TRBV27	15	NA	TRBJ2-7	NA	TGTGCCAGCAGTCCGCTGGGGACGAGCAACTACGAGCAGTACTTC	CASSPLGTSNYEQYF
TRBV23-1	12	NA	TRBJ2-5	NA	TGCGCCACCCCCTCAGAGCAAGAGACCCAGTACTTC	CATPSEQETQYF
TRBV29-1	13	NA	TRBJ1-2	NA	TGCAGCGTTGAATTAACGACCGGAAATGGCTACACCTTC	CSVELTTGNGYTF
TRBV29-1	14	TRBD2	TRBJ2-1	NA	TGCAGCGTGCCCGAGCGGGGAGATTACAATGAGCAGTTCTTC	CSVPERGDYNEQFF
TRBV21-1	19	NA	TRBJ1-5	NA	TGTGCCAGCAGCAAAGTGGGGGGGCGCGGGCCCTATAGCAATCAGCCCCAGCATTTT	CASSKVGGRGPYSNQPQHF
TRBV7-9	15	NA	TRBJ2-5	NA	TGTGCCAGCAGCTTAGACGAGGTCGAGCAAGAGACCCAGTACTTC	CASSLDEVEQETQYF
TRBV6-6	15	TRBD1	TRBJ2-7	NA	TGTGCCAGCAGATGGGGGGACAGGGGGCGCGACGAGCAGTACTTC	CASRWGDRGRDEQYF
TRBV14	14	NA	TRBJ2-4	NA	TGTGCCAGCAGCCAAGATTACAGGGTTAACATTCAGTACTTC	CASSQDYRVNIQYF
TRBV15	12	NA	TRBJ2-3	NA	TGTGCCACCAGCAGAGGGTCCGGGATTCAGTATTTT	CATSRGSGIQYF
TRBV29-1	17	TRBD1	TRBJ1-2	NA	TGCAGCGTTGAAGATCGAGAGGGGGCACCGGGGAGCTATGGCTACACCTTC	CSVEDREGAPGSYGYTF
TRBV27	13	TRBD1	TRBJ2-2	NA	TGTGCCTTCCGGGACAGGATCTCCGGGGAGCTGTTTTTT	CAFRDRISGELFF
TRBV10-3	12	NA	TRBJ1-1	once	TGTGCCATCTTGGGACCAAGTACTGAAGCTTTCTTT	CAILGPSTEAFF
TRBV6-1	17	TRBD2	TRBJ2-3	NA	TGTGCCAGCAGGCTGTCCCCTGGCGGGGGGTTCACAGATACGCAGTATTTT	CASRLSPGGGFTDTQYF
TRBV29-1	13	NA	TRBJ1-1	NA	TGCAGCGTTGAGGGCAGGGATAACACTGAAGCTTTCTTT	CSVEGRDNTEAFF
TRBV20-1	13	NA	TRBJ2-7	NA	TGCAGTGAACCAGGGGCGGCCCCCTACGAGCAGTACTTC	CSEPGAAPYEQYF
TRBV20-1	17	TRBD1	TRBJ2-3	NA	TGCAGTGCTAGAACTGGACAGGGCGTCACGACTCCAGATACGCAGTATTTT	CSARTGQGVTTPDTQYF
TRBV12-3/TRBV12-4	14	TRBD2	TRBJ2-1	NA	TGTGCCAGCAGGCGGGAGGCTTCTTACAATGAGCAGTTCTTC	CASRREASYNEQFF
TRBV27	14	NA	TRBJ2-5	NA	TGTGCCAGCACCGAGGATGGCAGGGCAGAGACCCAGTACTTC	CASTEDGRAETQYF
TRBV4-3	13	NA	TRBJ2-7	NA	TGCGCCAGCAGCCAAGTACCGGACTACGAGCAGTACTTC	CASSQVPDYEQYF
TRBV24-1	20	TRBD2	TRBJ2-1	NA	TGTGCCACCAGTGCCGGGCGAGGACTAGCGGGAGGGCCCAACTACAATGAGCAGTTCTTC	CATSAGRGLAGGPNYNEQFF
TRBV6-5	12	NA	TRBJ2-7	NA	TGTGCCAGCAGTTACTCGGGGGGAGAGCAGTACTTC	CASSYSGGEQYF
TRBV6-5	15	TRBD1	TRBJ2-3	NA	TGTGCCAGCAGTTACTCGGGACAGGGGGCAGATACGCAGTATTTT	CASSYSGQGADTQYF
TRBV7-2	14	TRBD1	TRBJ2-1	NA	TGTGCCAGCAGCTTAGTGGGACAGGGAGATGAGCAGTTCTTC	CASSLVGQGDEQFF
TRBV6-6	16	NA	TRBJ2-7	NA	TGTGCCAGCAGTTACTCGGTCCGGGCTCCCACCTACGAGCAGTACTTC	CASSYSVRAPTYEQYF
TRBV29-1	15	NA	TRBJ2-7	NA	TGCAGCGTCCATGGTTTACAGGGCCCAGACTACGAGCAGTACTTC	CSVHGLQGPDYEQYF
TRBV7-9	14	NA	TRBJ1-2	NA	TGTGCCAGCAGCTTGACTGAGGAGTTCTATGGCTACACCTTC	CASSLTEEFYGYTF
TRBV2	15	TRBD1	TRBJ1-1	once	TGTGCCAGCAGACCCGAGACAGGGAGGAACACTGAAGCTTTCTTT	CASRPETGRNTEAFF
TRBV12-3/TRBV12-4	12	NA	TRBJ1-1	NA	TGTGCCAGCAGCTCGGGGGCTACTGAAGCTTTCTTT	CASSSGATEAFF
TRBV5-4	14	NA	TRBJ1-1	NA	TGTGCCAGCAGCTGGGCGGGAGAAAATACTGAAGCTTTCTTT	CASSWAGENTEAFF